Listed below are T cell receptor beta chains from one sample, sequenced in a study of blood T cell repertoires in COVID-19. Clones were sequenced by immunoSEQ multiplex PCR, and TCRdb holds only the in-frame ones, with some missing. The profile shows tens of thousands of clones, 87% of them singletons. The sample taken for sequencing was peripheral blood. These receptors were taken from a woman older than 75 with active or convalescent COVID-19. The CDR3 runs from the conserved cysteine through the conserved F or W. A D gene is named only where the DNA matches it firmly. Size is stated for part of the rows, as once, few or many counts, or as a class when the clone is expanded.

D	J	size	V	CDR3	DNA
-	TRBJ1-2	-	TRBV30	CAWSVDRSYGYTF	TGTGCCTGGAGTGTAGACAGGTCCTATGGCTACACCTTC
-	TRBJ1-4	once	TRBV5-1	CASSSDSATNEKLFF	TGCGCCAGCAGCTCAGACAGTGCAACTAATGAAAAACTGTTTTTT
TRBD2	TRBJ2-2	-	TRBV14	CASSPRTSGVTGELFF	TGTGCCAGCAGCCCCCGGACTAGCGGGGTCACCGGGGAGCTGTTTTTT
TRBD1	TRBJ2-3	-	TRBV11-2	CASSLAGGQGTDTQYF	TGTGCCAGCAGCTTAGCGGGGGGACAGGGTACAGATACGCAGTATTTT
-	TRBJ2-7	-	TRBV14	CASSHTGRSVEQYF	TGTGCCAGCAGCCACACAGGGAGATCAGTCGAGCAGTACTTC
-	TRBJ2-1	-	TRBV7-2	CASSLSGPGGGNEQFF	TGTGCCAGCAGCTTATCGGGCCCGGGGGGCGGGAATGAGCAGTTCTTC
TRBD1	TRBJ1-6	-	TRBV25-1	CASRGQGDNSPLHF	TGTGCCAGCAGGGGACAGGGAGATAATTCACCCCTCCACTTT
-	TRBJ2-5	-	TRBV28	CASSTTRRQYF	TGTGCCAGCAGTACTACTAGGCGCCAGTACTTC
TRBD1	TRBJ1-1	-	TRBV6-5	CASSYSTGPPSTEAFF	TGTGCCAGCAGTTACTCGACAGGGCCACCCAGCACTGAAGCTTTCTTT
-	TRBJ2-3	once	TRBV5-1	CASSLGLVNGGWTDTQYF	TGCGCCAGCAGCTTGGGCCTAGTAAATGGGGGCTGGACAGATACGCAGTATTTT
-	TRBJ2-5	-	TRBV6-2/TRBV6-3	CASSYWRGEGAWVTQYF	TGTGCCAGCAGTTACTGGAGGGGCGAGGGGGCCTGGGTGACCCAGTACTTC
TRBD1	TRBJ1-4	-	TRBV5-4	CASTTGTGSTNEKLFF	TGTGCCAGCACCACCGGGACAGGGTCCACTAATGAAAAACTGTTTTTT
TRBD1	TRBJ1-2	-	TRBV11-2	CASNLGQLPYGYTF	TGTGCCAGCAACTTGGGACAGCTACCCTATGGCTACACCTTC